The clone carrying this T cell receptor beta chain was found many times. Antigen: not known. Time point of the sample: newly diagnosed GD, antithyroid drugs for less than 3 months. The TCR library was made from RNA that had been extracted from PBMCs in TRIzol. The sample belongs to a study of regulatory T cells in long-lasting Graves disease. Study results and limitations: Favored gene segments in persistent disease were TRBV28, TRBJ1-2 and TRBJ2-5. Graves' patients with persistent disease showed TCR diversity lower than patients newly diagnosed.

Investigators prepared the TCR beta libraries by applying iRepertoire HTBI primers and Arm-PCR of CDR3 regions. Using its own MiXCR run on the multiplex PCR reads, TCRdb lists one record per CDR3 protein. The profile shows roughly 500,000 distinct CDR3 sequences, more than 10% of them singletons. The length of the CDR3 is 18 residues. Germline CDR1 and CDR2: SGHAT and FQNNGV. Losses at the gene ends were 5 bases for V and 7 bases for J; bases not matched to a gene: 20. The same sample was also used in a study of T cells in Graves' hyperthyroidism and ophthalmopathy. Per that paper: The study defined stable Graves' hyperthyroidism as no ophthalmopathy progression within 18 months.

The source material was peripheral blood mononuclear cells (PBMCs), sampled at new diagnosis, from a patient treated with antithyroid drugs. This receptor was identified in a woman aged 25-40 years with Graves disease. The chain has TRBV11-2 and TRBJ2-1; 7 bases are a match to TRBD2. The chain's CDR3 is CASSPNLGSSGEGNEQFF. CDR3 nucleotides: TGTGCCAGCAGCCCCAACCTCGGGTCTAGCGGAGAAGGGAATGAGCAGTTCTTC.